The 15 T cell receptor beta chains listed next were all sequenced from one sample in a study of tumour-infiltrating T cells in Burkitt lymphoma. Sequencing was performed with immunoSEQ multiplex PCR; in TCRdb, only in-frame clones are kept and a portion is missing. This table holds 10,000 or so clones, less than 75% found once. Sequenced sample: tumor tissue. The receptor set was obtained from a human donor with diffuse large B-cell lymphoma.

This chain joins TRBV2 and TRBJ1-2, with a possible D match to TRBD1 (6 bases). Germline lookup yields CDR1 SNHLY and CDR2 FYNNEI. The CDR3 consists of 14 residues. V shed 3 bases and J shed 6 bases, with 14 bases lying between them. The CDR3 spells CASSDLAGEDGYTF. CDR3 coding DNA: TGTGCCAGCAGTGATCTGGCAGGGGAAGATGGCTACACCTTC.

This clone was counted only a few times. This rearrangement joins TRBV5-6 to TRBJ1-2; D gene uncertain. V was pared by 1 base and J by 5 bases, with 12 bases between. The CDR3 spans 14 residues. Germline V CDR1 and CDR2: SGHDT, YYEEEE. This CDR3 reads CASSLFGPVYGYTF. Here the CDR3 DNA reads TGTGCCAGCAGCTTGTTCGGACCCGTTTATGGCTACACCTTC.

The chain employs TRBV7-9 and TRBJ1-4, with 7 bases fitting TRBD1. CDR1 is SEHNR, CDR2 FQNEAQ, per germline (reference sequence). The CDR3 runs to 16 residues. Unmatched junction bases numbered 14, after V lost 5 bases and J lost 8 bases. The CDR3 loop reads CASSPHTTGVHEKLFF. The CDR3 bases are TGTGCCAGCAGCCCACACACCACAGGGGTCCACGAAAAACTGTTTTTT.

This clone was counted between two and nine times. This rearrangement joins TRBV19 to TRBJ2-5; D unclear. This CDR3 is 13 amino acids long. Germline CDR1 is LNHDA and CDR2 is SQIVND (reference sequence). The V gene lost 3 bases and the J gene lost 4 bases, with 9 bases spanning the gap. The CDR3 is CASSIGALETQYF. The CDR3 nucleotides are TGTGCCAGTAGTATTGGAGCGTTAGAGACCCAGTACTTC. The entire variable domain, with the rest obtained from reference TRBV19 and TRBJ2-5, is as follows: DGGITQSPKYLFRKEGQNVTLSCEQNLNHDAMYWYRQDPGQGLRLIYYSQIVNDFQKGDIAEGYSVSREKKESFPLTVTSAQKNPTAFYLCASSIGALETQYFGPGTRLLVL.

This clone was detected once. CDR3 in amino acids: CAWSWRTGENLGSPLHF. DNA for the CDR3: TGTGCCTGGAGCTGGCGGACAGGGGAAAATCTGGGATCACCCCTCCACTTT. This rearrangement joins TRBV30 to TRBJ1-6, with 9 bases fitting TRBD1. Losses at the gene ends were 3 bases for V and 10 bases for J; bases not matched to a gene: 16. This CDR3 comprises 17 residues. Germline V gene data show CDR1 as GTSNPN and CDR2 as SVGIG (reference sequence).

CDR3 sequence (DNA): TGTGCCAGCAGTTTAGCCAGGGGTGGCTACACCTTC. It codes for CASSLARGGYTF. This sequence joins TRBV28 and TRBJ1-2; D perhaps matches TRBD1 (6 bases). CDR1 is MDHEN and CDR2 is SYDVKM in the germline V gene. The CDR3 totals 12 residues. V was clipped by 2 bases and J by 7 bases, with 8 bases between them.

This chain uses TRBV13 with TRBJ2-1, with D tentatively TRBD1 (5 bases). Germline assignment: CDR1 PRHDT and CDR2 FYEKMQ (reference sequence). The CDR3 totals 14 residues. V was clipped by 1 base and J by 6 bases, with 10 bases between them. The CDR3 reads CASSLDQGSNEQFF. In DNA, the CDR3 is TGTGCCAGCAGCTTAGACCAGGGCAGCAATGAGCAGTTCTTC. The variable domain in full, with the rest retrieved from reference TRBV13 and TRBJ2-1, is AAGVIQSPRHLIKEKRETATLKCYPIPRHDTVYWYQQGPGQDPQFLISFYEKMQSDKGSIPDRFSAQQFSDYHSELNMSSLELGDSALYFCASSLDQGSNEQFFGPGTRLTVL.

The chain has TRBV30 and TRBJ1-6, with 7 bases lining up with TRBD1. The CDR3 has 14 residues. In germline, CDR1 is GTSNPN, CDR2 SVGIG (reference sequence). The trim removed 3 bases at V and 10 bases at J, leaving 9 bases unmatched. CDR3 bases: TGTGCCTGGAGCGGGCGACAGGGTCGGTCACCCCTCCACTTT. Translation: CAWSGRQGRSPLHF.

J is TRBJ1-2 and V is TRBV6-1; 8 nucleotides line up with TRBD1. Trimming cost V 0 bases and J 4 bases; bases outside gene matches: 10. The length of the CDR3 is 17 residues. The germline CDR1 and CDR2 sequences are MNHNS and SASEGT. The CDR3 region is CASSEALLAGGIYGYTF. Written as DNA, the CDR3 is TGTGCCAGCAGTGAAGCGCTTCTGGCAGGGGGCATCTATGGCTACACCTTC.

The genes are TRBV7-9 and TRBJ1-1; possible D gene TRBD1, 5 bases. Trimming left V 5 bases short and J 3 bases short, with 10 bases between. This CDR3 is 13 amino acids long. Looked up from germline, CDR1 is SEHNR and CDR2 is FQNEAQ (reference sequence). This CDR3 reads CASSLAGDTEAFF. The CDR3 DNA reads TGTGCCAGCAGCCTCGCGGGGGACACTGAAGCTTTCTTT.

This clone was counted a few times. The CDR3 is CASSPGQNTEAFF. CDR3 DNA sequence: TGTGCCAGCAGCCCGGGACAAAACACTGAAGCTTTCTTT. This chain uses TRBV5-4 with TRBJ1-1; weak D call: TRBD1 (6 bases). V was clipped by 4 bases and J by 2 bases, with 9 bases between them. The CDR3 contains 13 residues. Germline values: CDR1 SGHNT, CDR2 YYREEE (reference sequence). Using reference TRBV5-4 and TRBJ1-1 for the parts outside the CDR3, the full variable domain is ETGVTQSPTHLIKTRGQQVTLRCSSQSGHNTVSWYQQALGQGPQFIFQYYREEENGRGNFPPRFSGLQFPNYSSELNVNALELDDSALYLCASSPGQNTEAFFGQGTRLTVV.

This chain connects TRBV19 to TRBJ1-1, with TRBD1 as a possible D gene (5 bases). The V gene's germline CDR1 is LNHDA and CDR2 SQIVND (reference sequence). CDR3 length: 13 amino acids. Trimming pared 8 bases from V and 4 bases from J, leaving 14 bases between. The CDR3, as DNA: TGTGCCAGTGGGGACGGCGGGGTCACTGAAGCTTTCTTT. Translating gives CASGDGGVTEAFF. Looking up the rest from reference TRBV19 and TRBJ1-1 gives the full variable domain: DGGITQSPKYLFRKEGQNVTLSCEQNLNHDAMYWYRQDPGQGLRLIYYSQIVNDFQKGDIAEGYSVSREKKESFPLTVTSAQKNPTAFYLCASGDGGVTEAFFGQGTRLTVV.

V and J are TRBV7-8 and TRBJ1-1, with a weak D call TRBD1 (5 bases). The CDR3 contains 18 residues. CDR1 and CDR2 from the germline V gene are SGHVS and FQNEAQ. V shed 1 base and J shed 0 bases, with 18 bases lying between them. CDR3 sequence: CASSLVLGPRGMNTEAFF. The CDR3 coding sequence is TGTGCCAGCAGCTTAGTTCTCGGGCCCCGGGGGATGAACACTGAAGCTTTCTTT.

The rearrangement uses TRBV5-1 and TRBJ1-3, with a weak D call TRBD1 (5 bases). Trimming removed 5 bases from V and 9 bases from J, with 24 bases in between. Germline V gene sequence: CDR1 SGHRS, CDR2 YFSETQ. The CDR3 runs to 16 residues. The CDR3 here is CASRDPLLGTGSTIYF. In DNA form, the CDR3 reads TGCGCCAGCAGGGACCCCCTTTTGGGGACGGGTAGCACCATATATTTT.

The rearrangement joins TRBV7-9 to TRBJ1-2; possible D gene TRBD1, 5 bases. The CDR3 contains 14 residues. The V gene's germline CDR1 is SEHNR and CDR2 FQNEAQ (reference sequence). Trimming removed 4 bases at V and 7 bases at J, with 16 bases between. CDR3 sequence reads: CASSWAGGAGGYTF. In nucleotides, the CDR3 is TGTGCCAGCAGCTGGGCGGGAGGGGCAGGTGGCTACACCTTC. Complete variable domain (other parts from reference TRBV7-9 and TRBJ1-2): DTGVSQNPRHKITKRGQNVTFRCDPISEHNRLYWYRQTLGQGPEFLTYFQNEAQLEKSRLLSDRFSAERPKGSFSTLEIQRTEQGDSAMYLCASSWAGGAGGYTFGSGTRLTVV.